This entry lists 29 T cell receptor beta chains sequenced from one sample in a study of naive and memory T cell subsets. The beta constant-region primer was an equimolar mix of two oligonucleotides covering TRBC1 and TRBC2. Nested alpha and beta constant-region primers with the SP2 primer drove four PCR rounds on ligated cDNA. One entry per CDR3 protein, called by TCRdb with MiXCR from the UMI-ligation and nested PCR reads. The sample lists some 83,000 distinct CDR3 sequences, 9% occurring once. The sample comprised naive CD8+ T cells from blood. These receptors all come from a human donor in good health.

Only a few counts were recorded for this clonotype. The chain has TRBV29-1 and TRBJ2-7; weak D call: TRBD1 (5 bases). Germline values: CDR1 SQVTM, CDR2 ANQGSEA. The CDR3 is 15 amino acids. The V end was cut by 1 base, the J end by 1 base, with 14 bases between. The CDR3, as DNA: TGCAGCGTTGAAGTCCCAGGGAACAAGTCCTACGAGCAGTACTTC. Translation gives CSVEVPGNKSYEQYF.

The gene calls are TRBV28 and TRBJ2-1, with 9 bases that match TRBD1. The CDR3 spans 15 residues. Germline V gene lookup returns CDR1 MDHEN and CDR2 SYDVKM. V trimming: 6 bases; J trimming: 3 bases; junction bases outside the gene matches: 6. In nucleotides, the CDR3 is TGTGCCAGCAGGGGCGGGACAGGGAACTACAATGAGCAGTTCTTC. This encodes CASRGGTGNYNEQFF.

The table lists this clonotype with a few counts. The chain combines TRBV20-1 with TRBJ2-2, with 10 positions matching TRBD2. The CDR3 length is 15 residues. Germline V gene sequence: CDR1 DFQATT, CDR2 SNEGSKA (reference sequence). V was pared by 5 bases and J by 1 base, with 4 bases of the junction left unmatched. The CDR3 here is CSAPGLAENTGELFF. CDR3 bases: TGCAGTGCTCCTGGACTAGCGGAGAACACCGGGGAGCTGTTTTTT.

This clonotype occurred a few times. The rearrangement joins TRBV13 to TRBJ2-3; D possibly matches TRBD1 or TRBD2 (5 bases each). Germline V lookup: CDR1 PRHDT, CDR2 FYEKMQ (reference sequence). Deletions cut 5 bases from V and 0 bases from J, with 9 bases between. CDR3 length equals 14 residues. Here the CDR3 DNA reads TGTGCCAGCAGCCACCGGGACAGCACAGATACGCAGTATTTT. This codes for CASSHRDSTDTQYF.

The gene calls are TRBV14 and TRBJ2-7; no reliable D call. V gave up 5 bases and J gave up 4 bases, with 9 bases separating them. The CDR3 loop spans 12 amino acids. CDR1 is SGHDN, CDR2 FVKESK, per germline. The CDR3 spells CASSKLVYEQYF. Written as DNA, the CDR3 is TGTGCCAGCAGCAAGCTGGTTTACGAGCAGTACTTC.

The chain has TRBV29-1 and TRBJ2-7; 7 nucleotides match TRBD2. The CDR3 contains 13 residues. Per germline, CDR1 SQVTM and CDR2 ANQGSEA. The V segment lost 5 bases and the J segment 1 base; nucleotides outside the gene matches: 5. Here the CDR3 reads CSVFTSASYEQYF. The CDR3 nucleotides read TGCAGCGTTTTTACTAGCGCTTCCTACGAGCAGTACTTC.

This clonotype came up a few times. The J gene is TRBJ2-1, the V gene TRBV29-1; D perhaps matches TRBD2 (6 bases). V was shortened by 1 base and J by 7 bases, with 11 bases between the two germline ends. CDR1 and CDR2 from the germline V gene are SQVTM and ANQGSEA. The CDR3 is 13 residues long. The CDR3 loop is CSVEAGDTNEQFF. Written as DNA, the CDR3 is TGCAGCGTTGAAGCGGGAGATACGAATGAGCAGTTCTTC.

CDR3: CASCHRDAGTYEQYF. The DNA of the CDR3 is TGTGCCAGCTGCCACCGGGACGCGGGGACCTACGAGCAGTACTTC. The chain employs TRBV27 and TRBJ2-7; TRBD2 might be the D (6 bases). Germline V gene lookup returns CDR1 MNHEY and CDR2 SMNVEV (reference sequence). V lost 8 bases and J lost 2, with 19 bases in between. The CDR3 spans 15 residues.

The chain carries TRBV9 and TRBJ1-1; the match to TRBD1 covers 7 bases. This CDR3 comprises 14 residues. The germline gives CDR1 SGDLS, CDR2 YYNGEE. V lost 3 bases and J lost 3; bases outside the gene matches: 5. CDR3 region: CASSAFRGDTEAFF. Here the CDR3 DNA reads TGTGCCAGCAGCGCGTTCAGGGGGGACACTGAAGCTTTCTTT.

The sample holds many counts of this clonotype. J is TRBJ2-1 and V is TRBV20-1, with TRBD2 matching over 7 bases. With V trimmed by 1 base and J by 7 bases, 7 bases remained unmatched. CDR1 and CDR2 (germline): DFQATT, SNEGSKA (reference sequence). This CDR3 spans 14 amino acids. The CDR3 loop reads CSARVGGSRNEQFF. For the CDR3, the DNA is TGCAGTGCTAGAGTCGGCGGGAGTCGGAATGAGCAGTTCTTC.

The sample holds many counts of this clonotype. The V and J genes are TRBV18 and TRBJ2-3; 13 bases are a match to TRBD2. Trimming cost V 6 bases and J 5 bases; bases outside gene matches: 8. The CDR3 totals 16 residues. Looked up from germline, CDR1 is KGHSH and CDR2 is LQKENI. This CDR3 is CASSLGLAGVGDTQYF. The CDR3 bases are TGTGCCAGCTCTCTCGGACTAGCGGGAGTAGGAGATACGCAGTATTTT.

The CDR3 sequence is CASSYGMIYEQYF. CDR3 nucleotide sequence: TGTGCCAGCAGTTACGGGATGATCTACGAGCAGTACTTC. V is TRBV6-6 and J is TRBJ2-7, with D unclear. Germline CDR1 MNHNY, CDR2 SVGAGI (reference sequence). The V end was cut by 2 bases, the J end by 3 bases, with 8 bases between. CDR3 length equals 13 residues.

This clonotype has only a few counts. V and J are TRBV20-1 and TRBJ1-2, with TRBD1 identical over 8 bases. The CDR3 is made up of 13 amino acids. Losses at the gene ends were 6 bases for V and 6 bases for J; bases not matched to a gene: 9. Germline values: CDR1 DFQATT, CDR2 SNEGSKA (reference sequence). CDR3 sequence reads: CSAQSDRGDGYTF. CDR3 nucleotide sequence: TGCAGTGCCCAAAGCGACAGGGGTGATGGCTACACCTTC.

The chain employs TRBV19 and TRBJ1-1, with a possible D match to TRBD1 (6 bases). V lost 2 bases to trimming and J lost 6 bases, with 16 bases between them. CDR3 length: 15 amino acids. Germline CDR1 is LNHDA and CDR2 is SQIVND (reference sequence). CDR3 DNA sequence: TGTGCCAGTAGTATAAGAGGGGGGCGCGTGTCTGAAGCTTTCTTT. Its translation is CASSIRGGRVSEAFF.

The chain uses TRBV30 and TRBJ1-1; TRBD1 might be the D (5 bases). The CDR3 contains 13 residues. With 4 bases removed from V and 0 bases from J, the gap between germline ends came to 9 bases. Per the germline V gene, CDR1 is GTSNPN and CDR2 is SVGIG (reference sequence). The chain's CDR3 is CAWNPTVNTEAFF. DNA of the CDR3: TGTGCCTGGAATCCGACAGTGAACACTGAAGCTTTCTTT.

There are many counts of this clonotype. The chain is built from TRBV7-9 and TRBJ2-4; 11 bases line up with TRBD1. The CDR3 spans 16 residues. J was trimmed by 8 bases and V by 2 bases; bases with no gene match: 8. Germline-derived CDR1 and CDR2 are SEHNR and FQNEAQ (reference sequence). The CDR3 sequence: CASSLPGQGVSDIQYF. In DNA form, the CDR3 reads TGTGCCAGCAGCTTACCGGGACAGGGGGTTTCGGACATTCAGTACTTC.

This clonotype came up a few times. This chain links TRBV6-6 with TRBJ2-1, with 9 positions matching TRBD2. The CDR3 sequence is 15 residues long. Germline V gene sequence: CDR1 MNHNY, CDR2 SVGAGI (reference sequence). Trimming at V came to 7 bases and at J to 0 bases, leaving 4 bases not matched to a gene. CDR3 sequence: CASTPSGNSYNEQFF. CDR3 DNA: TGTGCCAGCACCCCTAGCGGGAACTCCTACAATGAGCAGTTCTTC.

In this sample, this clonotype turned up a few times. The chain combines TRBV4-1 with TRBJ2-2, with TRBD1 as a possible D gene (6 bases). The length of the CDR3 is 15 residues. Between the trimmed V and J ends, which lost 6 bases and 1 base, there was a span of 12 bases. Germline V CDR1 and CDR2: MGHRA, YSYEKL. CDR3 loop: CASSPGTMNTGELFF. DNA for the CDR3: TGCGCCAGCAGTCCCGGGACAATGAACACCGGGGAGCTGTTTTTT.

In its sample, this clonotype was seen a few times. This chain's CDR3 is CASSLPAGVTDTQYF. Here the CDR3 DNA reads TGTGCCAGCAGCTTACCAGCGGGAGTCACGGATACGCAGTATTTT. The chain combines TRBV7-2 with TRBJ2-3; 8 bases map to TRBD2. Germline-derived CDR1 and CDR2 are SGHTA and FQGNSA. This CDR3 is built from 15 residues. The ends lost 2 bases at V and 6 bases at J; junction bases unmatched: 7.

This clonotype was seen at least ten times. The chain recombines TRBV20-1 with TRBJ2-1; 9 bases align to TRBD1. Looked up from germline, CDR1 is DFQATT and CDR2 is SNEGSKA (reference sequence). The CDR3 has 18 residues. V lost 0 bases to trimming and J lost 8 bases; unmatched junction nucleotides: 17. The CDR3 loop is CSARDSSFGGTGWDEQFF. The CDR3 region has the DNA TGCAGTGCTAGAGATAGTAGTTTCGGGGGGACAGGGTGGGATGAGCAGTTCTTC.

This clonotype was seen repeatedly, ten times or more. V and J are TRBV4-3 and TRBJ2-7; tentatively, D is TRBD2 (5 bases). Trimming removed 0 bases from V and 5 bases from J, with 14 bases in between. The CDR3 consists of 15 residues. Germline V gene data show CDR1 as LGHNA and CDR2 as YSLEER. This CDR3 is CASSQEFGVPHEQYF. For the CDR3, the DNA is TGCGCCAGCAGCCAAGAGTTCGGGGTTCCCCACGAGCAGTACTTC.

This clonotype was counted at least ten times. The CDR3 DNA follows: TGCAGTGCTAGGCTACCCCGGGAGGGCCTCGAGACCCAGTACTTC. Encoded protein: CSARLPREGLETQYF. The chain is built from TRBV20-1 and TRBJ2-5, with TRBD2 matching 8 bases. The CDR3 consists of 15 residues. The ends lost 3 bases at V and 5 bases at J; junction bases unmatched: 11. The germline V gene encodes CDR1 DFQATT and CDR2 SNEGSKA (reference sequence).

The chain has TRBV5-1 and TRBJ1-2; D is perhaps TRBD1 (6 bases). Germline V gene lookup returns CDR1 SGHRS and CDR2 YFSETQ. V was shortened by 4 bases and J by 3 bases, with 16 bases between the two germline ends. The CDR3 covers 15 residues. The CDR3 spells CASSPEGVLDYGYTF. CDR3 coding DNA: TGCGCCAGCAGCCCAGAGGGGGTTCTAGACTATGGCTACACCTTC.

This clonotype was counted ten times or more. The chain combines TRBV20-1 with TRBJ2-1; 9 bases line up with TRBD2. Germline CDR1 reads DFQATT; CDR2 reads SNEGSKA (reference sequence). The CDR3 sequence is 16 residues long. V lost 1 base and J lost 8; bases outside the gene matches: 12. CDR3 sequence (DNA): TGCAGTGCTAGAGCCCCAGTAATAGCGGGAGCCCATGAGCAGTTCTTC. It codes for CSARAPVIAGAHEQFF.

This clonotype has ten or more counts. CDR3 loop: CASSEGAGGPWAGELFF. The CDR3 coding sequence is TGTGCCAGCAGTGAGGGAGCGGGAGGGCCGTGGGCCGGGGAGCTGTTTTTT. This chain connects TRBV2 to TRBJ2-2, with TRBD2 matching 10 bases. V trimming: 3 bases; J trimming: 6 bases; junction bases outside the gene matches: 10. The CDR3 loop spans 17 amino acids. The germline V gene has CDR1 SNHLY and CDR2 FYNNEI.

Many counts were recorded for this clonotype. V is TRBV20-1 and J is TRBJ2-1, with TRBD2 matching over 7 bases. V lost 0 bases, J lost 3 bases, and 8 bases stayed unmatched. CDR3 length: 16 residues. The germline CDR1 and CDR2 sequences are DFQATT and SNEGSKA (reference sequence). As DNA, the CDR3 is TGCAGTGCTAGAGATGTTCCTAGCGGAGACTACAATGAGCAGTTCTTC. Translating gives CSARDVPSGDYNEQFF.

This clonotype was counted ten times or more. This chain connects TRBV20-1 to TRBJ2-1; no reliable D call. The V gene's germline CDR1 is DFQATT and CDR2 SNEGSKA (reference sequence). The CDR3 runs 13 residues. The germline V and J ends were trimmed by 3 bases and 1 base, with 7 bases remaining between them. CDR3 coding DNA: TGCAGTGCTAGTTGGGGTTCCTACAATGAGCAGTTCTTC. Protein product: CSASWGSYNEQFF.

The chain carries TRBV5-4 and TRBJ2-3, with D perhaps TRBD2 (6 bases). This CDR3 comprises 14 residues. Trimming pared 6 bases from V and 2 bases from J, leaving 13 bases between. Per the germline V gene, CDR1 is SGHNT and CDR2 is YYREEE (reference sequence). CDR3 sequence (DNA): TGTGCCAGCATGCGGGACTCTGACACAGATACGCAGTATTTT. This encodes CASMRDSDTDTQYF.

This clonotype was counted ten times or more. The V and J genes are TRBV20-1 and TRBJ2-1, with D possibly being TRBD2 (5 bases). Trimming removed 0 bases at V and 1 base at J, with 13 bases between. The CDR3 loop spans 16 amino acids. CDR1 is DFQATT, CDR2 SNEGSKA, per germline (reference sequence). The CDR3 protein is CSAREEVGDSYNEQFF. As DNA, the CDR3 is TGCAGTGCTAGAGAGGAGGTAGGAGATTCCTACAATGAGCAGTTCTTC.